Detailed here is one T cell receptor (beta chain). Germline-derived CDR1 and CDR2 are SNHLY and FYNNEI. This CDR3 is 16 amino acids long. V was clipped by 2 bases and J by 5 bases; unmatched bases: 10. Amplification used 60 Vbeta primers and 13 Jbeta primers. Original handling: Later reanalysis found 60 million to 90 million unique TCR beta chains, roughly 9.9 million of them shared. Only in-frame clones appear in the TCRdb table, and some are missing; sequencing was by immunoSEQ multiplex PCR. Clone size and the V and J calls come from that table; the DNA yielded D and trimming. This repertoire includes about 170,000 clones. The sample comes from a study of cytomegalovirus exposure and HLA in healthy donors.

This sequence originates from a woman between 18 and 29 years old in good health and CMV-seropositive. The gene calls are TRBV2 and TRBJ2-5; 8 bases fit TRBD1. The sample was PBMCs. CDR3 loop: CASSESRQGSWETQYF. DNA for the CDR3: TGTGCCAGCAGTGAATCCCGACAGGGGAGTTGGGAGACCCAGTACTTC. Full variable domain (remainder filled in from reference TRBV2 and TRBJ2-5): EPEVTQTPSHQVTQMGQEVILRCVPISNHLYFYWYRQILGQKVEFLVSFYNNEISEKSEIFDDQFSVERPDGSNFTLKIRSTKLEDSAMYFCASSESRQGSWETQYFGPGTRLLVL.